Sequencing of this T cell receptor beta chain was carried out in a study of T cell repertoires in cytomegalovirus infection. MiXCR was run by TCRdb on the reads, yielding one entry per CDR3 protein. The sample has a few hundred thousand distinct CDR3 sequences, around a quarter seen once. This clonotype was detected many times. Germline-derived CDR1 and CDR2 are SGHTA and FQGNSA. V lost 0 bases, J lost 4 bases, and 3 bases stayed unmatched. This CDR3 is built from 14 residues. The sequencing sample was made of PBMCs. The V call is TRBV7-2, the J call TRBJ2-7, with 7 bases lining up with TRBD2. The clonotype originates from a human donor in good health (CMV status not recorded). Some clones in this sample may be carry-over from other donors' samples. The CDR3 sequence is CASSLAGGAYEQYF. Written as DNA, the CDR3 is TGTGCCAGCAGCTTAGCGGGAGGGGCATACGAGCAGTACTTC.